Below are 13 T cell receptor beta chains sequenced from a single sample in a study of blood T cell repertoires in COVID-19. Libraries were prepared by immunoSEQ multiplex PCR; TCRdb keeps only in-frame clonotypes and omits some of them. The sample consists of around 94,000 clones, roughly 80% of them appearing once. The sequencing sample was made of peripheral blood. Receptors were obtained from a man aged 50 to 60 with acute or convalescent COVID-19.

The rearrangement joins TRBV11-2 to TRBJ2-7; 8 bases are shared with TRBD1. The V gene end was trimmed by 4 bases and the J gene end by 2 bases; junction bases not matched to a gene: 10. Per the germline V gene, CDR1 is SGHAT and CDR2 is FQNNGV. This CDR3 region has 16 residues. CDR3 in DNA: TGTGCCAGCAGCTCCCTCCCGGGACAGGCCGCCTACGAGCAGTACTTC. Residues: CASSSLPGQAAYEQYF.

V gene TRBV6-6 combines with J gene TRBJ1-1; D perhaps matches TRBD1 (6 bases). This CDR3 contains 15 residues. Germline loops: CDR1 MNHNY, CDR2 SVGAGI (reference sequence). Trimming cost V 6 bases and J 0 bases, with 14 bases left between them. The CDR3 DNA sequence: TGTGCCAGCAGAGGGACATTCAGAATGAACACTGAAGCTTTCTTT. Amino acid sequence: CASRGTFRMNTEAFF.

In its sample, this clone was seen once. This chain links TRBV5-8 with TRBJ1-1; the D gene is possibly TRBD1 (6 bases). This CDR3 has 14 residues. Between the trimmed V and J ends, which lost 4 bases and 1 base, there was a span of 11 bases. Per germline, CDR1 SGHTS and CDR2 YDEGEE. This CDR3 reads CASSGLTGNTEAFF. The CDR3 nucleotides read TGTGCCAGCAGCGGACTGACAGGGAACACTGAAGCTTTCTTT.

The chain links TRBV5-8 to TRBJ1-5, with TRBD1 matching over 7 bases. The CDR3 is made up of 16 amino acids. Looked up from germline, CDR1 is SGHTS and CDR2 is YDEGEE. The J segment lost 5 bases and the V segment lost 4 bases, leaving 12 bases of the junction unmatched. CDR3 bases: TGTGCCAGCAGCCCCGAACCGGACAGGCTCGATCAGCCCCAGCATTTT. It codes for CASSPEPDRLDQPQHF.

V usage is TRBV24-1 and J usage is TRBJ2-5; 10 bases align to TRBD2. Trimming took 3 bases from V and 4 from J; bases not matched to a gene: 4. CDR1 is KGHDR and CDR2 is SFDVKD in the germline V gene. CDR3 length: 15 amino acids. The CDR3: CATSDRAGGAETQYF. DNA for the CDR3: TGTGCCACCAGTGATCGAGCGGGAGGGGCAGAGACCCAGTACTTC.

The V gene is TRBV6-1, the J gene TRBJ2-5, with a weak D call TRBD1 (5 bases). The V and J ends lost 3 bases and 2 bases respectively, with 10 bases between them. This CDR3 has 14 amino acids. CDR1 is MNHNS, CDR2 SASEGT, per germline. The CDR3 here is CASSELQGQETQYF. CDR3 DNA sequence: TGTGCCAGCAGTGAGCTTCAGGGACAAGAGACCCAGTACTTC.

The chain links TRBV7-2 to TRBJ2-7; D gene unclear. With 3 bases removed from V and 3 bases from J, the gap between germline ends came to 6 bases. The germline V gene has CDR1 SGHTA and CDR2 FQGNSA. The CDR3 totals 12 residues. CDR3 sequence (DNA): TGTGCCAGCAGCTTTGACAACTACGAGCAGTACTTC. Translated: CASSFDNYEQYF.

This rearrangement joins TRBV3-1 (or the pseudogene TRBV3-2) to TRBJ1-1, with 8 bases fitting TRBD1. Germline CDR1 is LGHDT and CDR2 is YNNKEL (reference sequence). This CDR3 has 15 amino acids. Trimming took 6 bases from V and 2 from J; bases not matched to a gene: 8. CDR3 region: CASRTGTGGNTEAFF. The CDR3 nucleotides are TGTGCCAGCAGGACCGGGACAGGCGGTAACACTGAAGCTTTCTTT.

Here the CDR3 reads CASSHAGGDRGYTF. CDR3 coding DNA: TGTGCCAGCAGCCATGCAGGGGGCGATCGTGGCTACACCTTC. V is TRBV3-1 (or the pseudogene TRBV3-2) and J is TRBJ1-2, with 8 bases lining up with TRBD1. CDR1 and CDR2 from the germline V gene are LGHDT and YNNKEL (reference sequence). Trimming took 3 bases from V and 7 from J; bases not matched to a gene: 7. The CDR3 runs 14 residues.

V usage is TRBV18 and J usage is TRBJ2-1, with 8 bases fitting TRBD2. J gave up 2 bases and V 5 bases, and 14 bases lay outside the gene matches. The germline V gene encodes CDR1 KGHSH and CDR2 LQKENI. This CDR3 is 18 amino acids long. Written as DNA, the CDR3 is TGTGCCAGCTCAGCACGCGGTAGTAGCGGGGAAACCTACAATGAGCAGTTCTTC. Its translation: CASSARGSSGETYNEQFF.

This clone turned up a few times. The CDR3 DNA follows: TGTGCCACCAGTGATTTTGCTAGCGGCACAGATACGCAGTATTTT. Translated, it gives CATSDFASGTDTQYF. The gene calls are TRBV24-1 and TRBJ2-3; D is perhaps TRBD2 (6 bases). V was cut by 1 base and J by 1 base, with 8 bases left in between. The length of the CDR3 is 15 residues. Germline CDR1 KGHDR, CDR2 SFDVKD.

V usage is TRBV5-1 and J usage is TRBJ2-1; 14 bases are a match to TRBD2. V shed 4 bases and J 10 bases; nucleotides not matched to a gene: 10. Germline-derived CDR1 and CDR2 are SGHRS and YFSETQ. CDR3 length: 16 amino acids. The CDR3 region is CASSTGTSGSFIEQFF. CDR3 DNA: TGCGCCAGCAGCACTGGGACTAGCGGGAGTTTCATAGAGCAGTTCTTC.

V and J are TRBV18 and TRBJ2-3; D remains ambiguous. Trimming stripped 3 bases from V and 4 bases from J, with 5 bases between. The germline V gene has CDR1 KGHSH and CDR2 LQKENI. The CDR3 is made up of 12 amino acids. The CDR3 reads CASSPVADTQYF. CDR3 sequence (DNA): TGTGCCAGCTCACCCGTCGCAGATACGCAGTATTTT.